Below are 19 T cell receptor beta chains sequenced from a single sample in a study of cytomegalovirus exposure and HLA in healthy donors. The table came from immunoSEQ multiplex PCR; TCRdb's copy has only in-frame clones and leaves some out. The repertoire consists of 100,000 to 150,000 clones, with 85% to 90% occurring once and the leading ten covering about 1.9%. The sequenced sample was PBMCs. The origin of the receptors is a woman aged 18-35 years in good health and CMV-seronegative.

The rearrangement links TRBV30 to TRBJ2-5; D may be TRBD2 (6 bases). Germline V gives CDR1 GTSNPN, CDR2 SVGIG (reference sequence). The CDR3 runs 13 residues. The DNA for the CDR3 is TGTGCACAGGCAGGTAATCGGGAGGAGACCCAGTACTTC. Its protein is CAQAGNREETQYF. Combining the CDR3 with reference TRBV30 and TRBJ2-5 gives the whole variable domain SQTIHQWPATLVQPVGSPLSLECTVEGTSNPNLYWYRQAAGRGLQLLFYSVGIGQISSEVPQNLSASRPQDRQFILSSKKLLLSDSGFYLCAQAGNREETQYFGPGTRLLVL.

V and J are TRBV18 and TRBJ1-1, with D perhaps TRBD1 (5 bases). CDR1 is KGHSH and CDR2 is LQKENI in the germline V gene. V was shortened by 6 bases and J by 5 bases, with 13 bases between the two germline ends. The CDR3 totals 13 residues. The CDR3 region has the DNA TGTGCCAGCTCGCTGATAGGGGAAACTGAAGCTTTCTTT. It translates to CASSLIGETEAFF.

The chain combines TRBV28 with TRBJ2-3; 8 nucleotides line up with TRBD2. V lost 3 bases to trimming and J lost 4 bases; unmatched junction nucleotides: 9. The CDR3 is 16 residues long. CDR1 is MDHEN, CDR2 SYDVKM, per germline. CDR3 coding DNA: TGTGCCAGCAGTTTGTATGGCGGGAGGTCCTCAGATACGCAGTATTTT. Translation: CASSLYGGRSSDTQYF.

This rearrangement joins TRBV7-9 to TRBJ2-5; D is perhaps TRBD2 (6 bases). Deletions cut 5 bases from V and 1 base from J, with 8 bases between. The CDR3 is made up of 13 amino acids. Per the germline V gene, CDR1 is SEHNR and CDR2 is FQNEAQ (reference sequence). CDR3 in amino acids: CASSRDSQETQYF. The DNA of the CDR3 is TGTGCCAGCAGCCGGGACTCCCAAGAGACCCAGTACTTC.

V usage is TRBV4-3 and J usage is TRBJ2-3; the match to TRBD2 covers 10 bases. This CDR3 has 16 amino acids. The germline V gene has CDR1 LGHNA and CDR2 YSLEER. Losses at the gene ends were 3 bases for V and 0 bases for J; bases not matched to a gene: 3. The CDR3 protein is CASSQETSGSTDTQYF. The CDR3, as DNA: TGCGCCAGCAGCCAGGAGACTAGCGGGAGCACAGATACGCAGTATTTT.

The chain combines TRBV9 with TRBJ2-3; 9 nucleotides agree with TRBD2. Germline values: CDR1 SGDLS, CDR2 YYNGEE. With V trimmed by 3 bases and J by 6 bases, 14 bases remained unmatched. This CDR3 contains 17 residues. The CDR3 bases are TGTGCCAGCAGCGCGAACGCTGGGGCTAGCGGGATGGATACGCAGTATTTT. Translation: CASSANAGASGMDTQYF.

The chain recombines TRBV7-6 with TRBJ2-7; weak D call: TRBD2 (6 bases). Trimming pared 5 bases from V and 6 bases from J, leaving 11 bases between. This CDR3 region has 12 residues. The V gene's germline CDR1 is SGHVS and CDR2 FNYEAQ. In DNA, the CDR3 is TGTGCCAGCAGCGGCGGGGAATCCGAGCAGTACTTC. Residues: CASSGGESEQYF.

This clone was observed a handful of times. The V and J genes are TRBV2 and TRBJ1-5, with TRBD1 as a possible D gene (5 bases). CDR1 and CDR2 (germline): SNHLY, FYNNEI. This CDR3 has 13 amino acids. Between the trimmed V and J ends, which lost 3 bases and 7 bases, there was a span of 10 bases. The CDR3 is CASSDQGGQPQHF. CDR3 nucleotide sequence: TGTGCCAGCAGTGACCAGGGAGGCCAGCCCCAGCATTTT.

To note about this clone: The germline gene is not matched at one end of the junction; a read error may be the cause. V is TRBV9 and J is TRBJ2-7; 13 nucleotides match TRBD2. This CDR3 has 14 residues. Germline V gene sequence: CDR1 SGDLS, CDR2 YYNGEE. CDR3 sequence: CASSVVLAGGPEHF. CDR3 in DNA: TGTGCCAGCAGCGTAGTACTAGCGGGAGGGCCAGAGCACTTC.

The chain links TRBV6-6 to TRBJ2-7, with D possibly being TRBD2 (5 bases). Germline values: CDR1 MNHNY, CDR2 SVGAGI (reference sequence). The CDR3 length is 13 residues. Trimming removed 6 bases at V and 3 bases at J, with 12 bases between. CDR3 sequence (DNA): TGTGCCAGCAGCCTCGCCGGGAACTACGAGCAGTACTTC. Protein product: CASSLAGNYEQYF.

This chain connects TRBV14 to TRBJ1-2; D call uncertain. CDR3 length: 14 residues. Germline CDR1 and CDR2: SGHDN and FVKESK. Deletions cut 0 bases from V and 8 bases from J, with 13 bases between. CDR3 amino acids: CASSQDSPQRGYTF. CDR3 nucleotide sequence: TGTGCCAGCAGCCAAGATTCGCCCCAGCGGGGCTACACCTTC.

The rearrangement links TRBV6-5 to TRBJ2-3; D perhaps matches TRBD2 (6 bases). The germline gives CDR1 MNHEY, CDR2 SVGAGI. V lost 7 bases and J lost 4, with 18 bases in between. This CDR3 spans 15 amino acids. The CDR3 loop reads CASKPADYLADTQYF. In DNA, the CDR3 is TGTGCCAGCAAACCCGCGGACTACTTGGCAGATACGCAGTATTTT.

V usage is TRBV13 and J usage is TRBJ2-7; TRBD1 is a possible D gene (5 bases). Germline values: CDR1 PRHDT, CDR2 FYEKMQ (reference sequence). Trimming cost V 1 base and J 5 bases, with 9 bases left between them. The CDR3 covers 13 residues. The DNA of the CDR3 is TGTGCCAGCAGCTTAGCAGGGTACCACGAGCAGTACTTC. This sequence encodes CASSLAGYHEQYF.

The count of this clone is one. This chain uses TRBV4-2 with TRBJ2-7; no clear D gene. The ends were cut back, 3 bases at V and 5 bases at J, with 14 bases in the middle. The CDR3 has 14 amino acids. Germline V gives CDR1 LGHNA, CDR2 YNFKEQ. DNA for the CDR3: TGTGCCAGCAGCCAGTCGCCACTCGAGCACGAGCAGTACTTC. The encoded protein is CASSQSPLEHEQYF.

J is TRBJ1-1 and V is TRBV6-5, with 8 bases fitting TRBD1. Germline V gene sequence: CDR1 MNHEY, CDR2 SVGAGI. The J segment lost 1 base and the V segment lost 6 bases, leaving 4 bases of the junction unmatched. This CDR3 is 14 amino acids long. CDR3 DNA sequence: TGTGCCAGCAGGACAGGGGTTGAGAACACTGAAGCTTTCTTT. It yields the protein CASRTGVENTEAFF.

The CDR3 loop reads CASSQPTRNEKLFF. The CDR3 region has the DNA TGCGCCAGCAGCCAACCGACACGGAATGAAAAACTGTTTTTT. The V gene is TRBV4-1, the J gene TRBJ1-4; no reliable D call. V was shortened by 2 bases and J by 5 bases, with 9 bases between the two germline ends. Germline CDR1 is MGHRA and CDR2 is YSYEKL. The CDR3 sequence is 14 residues long.

The V gene is TRBV28, the J gene TRBJ1-1; TRBD1 agrees at 8 bases. Trimming removed 7 bases from V and 5 bases from J; junction bases left unmatched: 12. The CDR3 is made up of 15 amino acids. Germline V lookup: CDR1 MDHEN, CDR2 SYDVKM. The CDR3 region is CASTSGGASRTEAFF. CDR3 DNA: TGTGCCAGCACCTCAGGGGGCGCGAGTAGGACTGAAGCTTTCTTT.

This chain joins TRBV7-8 and TRBJ2-5, with a weak D call TRBD2 (5 bases). Per the germline V gene, CDR1 is SGHVS and CDR2 is FQNEAQ. The CDR3 is 16 amino acids. The V and J ends lost 1 base and 1 base respectively, with 13 bases between them. The CDR3: CASSLGSGLGQETQYF. Here the CDR3 DNA reads TGTGCCAGCAGCTTAGGATCCGGACTGGGCCAAGAGACCCAGTACTTC. Full variable domain (missing parts from reference TRBV7-8 and TRBJ2-5): GAGVSQSPRYKVAKRGQDVALRCDPISGHVSLFWYQQALGQGPEFLTYFQNEAQLDKSGLPSDRFFAERPEGSVSTLKIQRTQQEDSAVYLCASSLGSGLGQETQYFGPGTRLLVL.

The chain employs TRBV21-1 and TRBJ1-2. TRBV21-1 is annotated as a pseudogene. CDR3 size: 14 residues. Here the CDR3 reads CASSKEGRDYGYTF. As DNA, the CDR3 is TGTGCCAGCAGCAAGGAGGGCAGGGACTATGGCTACACCTTC.